This TCR beta chain was sequenced for a study of T cell responses to AZD1222 COVID-19 vaccine. Overall study findings and caveats: Unmutated variant regions reportedly attract nearly half of all spike-specific TCRs. The number of AZD1222 recipients seropositive at baseline was only five to seven. Spike-specific TCR breadth and depth were elevated following two AZD1222 doses. It should be noted that donors were predominantly white British and more often female, and clonal diversity was possibly underestimated.

The repertoire was sequenced with immunoSEQ multiplex PCR; TCRdb's copy has only in-frame clones and lacks some. Of some 150,000 clones in the sample, about 89% were seen once. On this clone: The antigen remains unidentified.

Trimming removed 1 base from V and 5 bases from J, with 14 bases in between. This CDR3 comprises 15 residues. Germline CDR1 and CDR2: SGHVS and FQNEAQ. This TCR derives from an adult in good health. The chain links TRBV7-8 to TRBJ1-1; no clear D. The source material was peripheral blood, sampled on day 0 of AZD1222 vaccination. The CDR3 DNA follows: TGTGCCAGCAGCTTAGGGAGAGAAAGATTGACTGAAGCTTTCTTT. Its translation: CASSLGRERLTEAFF.